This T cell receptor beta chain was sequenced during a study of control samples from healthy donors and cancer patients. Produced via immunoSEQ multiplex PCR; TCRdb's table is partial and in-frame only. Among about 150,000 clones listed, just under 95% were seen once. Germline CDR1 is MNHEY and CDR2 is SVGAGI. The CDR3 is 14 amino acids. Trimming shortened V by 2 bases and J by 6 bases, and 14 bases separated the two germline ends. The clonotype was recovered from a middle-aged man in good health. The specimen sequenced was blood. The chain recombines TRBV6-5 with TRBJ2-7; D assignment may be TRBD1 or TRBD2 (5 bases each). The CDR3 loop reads CASSYNGRESEQYF. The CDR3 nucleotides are TGTGCCAGCAGTTACAACGGCAGGGAGAGCGAGCAGTACTTC.